These 13 T cell receptor beta chains share one sample of origin, sequenced in a study of T cell repertoires in cytomegalovirus infection. TCRdb ran MiXCR on the reads and lists one entry per CDR3 protein. The sample carries 700,000 to 950,000 distinct CDR3 sequences, about 30% recorded once. Their target antigens are unknown. The sequencing here drew on cultured CD8+ T cells from PBMCs, taken from culture after CMV antigen stimulation. The origin of the receptors is a human donor in good health (CMV status not recorded). Some clones in this sample may be carry-over from other donors' samples.

The CDR3 region is CASSRQGISGANVLTF. The DNA of the CDR3 is TGTGCCAGCAGTAGACAGGGCATCTCTGGGGCCAACGTCCTGACTTTC. V usage is TRBV27 and J usage is TRBJ2-6, with 7 bases lining up with TRBD1. The CDR3 spans 16 residues. Looked up from germline, CDR1 is MNHEY and CDR2 is SMNVEV (reference sequence). The V segment lost 5 bases and the J segment 0 bases; nucleotides outside the gene matches: 4.

This clonotype has at least ten counts. The chain employs TRBV7-6 and TRBJ2-6; D not certain. V was trimmed by 1 base and J by 5 bases, leaving 9 bases between them. This CDR3 spans 15 amino acids. Germline loops: CDR1 SGHVS, CDR2 FNYEAQ. The CDR3 spells CASSLGSPRANVLTF. DNA for the CDR3: TGTGCCAGCAGCTTAGGGAGCCCCAGGGCCAACGTCCTGACTTTC.

A few counts support this clonotype. The rearrangement uses TRBV6-5 and TRBJ2-1, with TRBD2 matching over 12 bases. This CDR3 spans 18 amino acids. The germline CDR1 and CDR2 sequences are MNHEY and SVGAGI. The V and J ends lost 5 bases and 9 bases, in that order; junction bases with no gene match: 17. For the CDR3, the DNA is TGTGCCAGCAGTCGGGCCCCCGGACTAGCGGGGTGGGGGGCTGAGCAGTTCTTC. It is translated as CASSRAPGLAGWGAEQFF.

The J gene is TRBJ1-4, the V gene TRBV3-1; D not certain. Trimming removed 3 bases from V and 8 bases from J, with 7 bases in between. CDR1 is LGHDT, CDR2 YNNKEL, per germline (reference sequence). The CDR3 length is 12 residues. CDR3 in DNA: TGTGCCAGCAGCCAGTCCGAAGAAAAACTGTTTTTT. Protein: CASSQSEEKLFF.

This clonotype appeared a few times. V gene TRBV4-1 combines with J gene TRBJ1-1; D uncertain. The germline CDR1 and CDR2 sequences are MGHRA and YSYEKL. Trimming stripped 4 bases from V and 4 bases from J, with 16 bases between. The CDR3 is made up of 15 amino acids. The CDR3 sequence: CASSLSAGVGTEAFF. The CDR3 region has the DNA TGCGCCAGCAGCCTCAGTGCCGGGGTAGGCACTGAAGCTTTCTTT.

This clonotype has only a few counts. This CDR3 reads CASSMGHPRNTEAFF. The DNA for the CDR3 is TGTGCCAGTAGTATGGGACATCCTCGGAACACTGAAGCTTTCTTT. The V gene is TRBV19, the J gene TRBJ1-1; the D gene is possibly TRBD1 (6 bases). Trimming pared 3 bases from V and 1 base from J, leaving 12 bases between. This CDR3 comprises 15 residues. The germline gives CDR1 LNHDA, CDR2 SQIVND (reference sequence). Supplemented by reference TRBV19 and TRBJ1-1, the full variable domain reads DGGITQSPKYLFRKEGQNVTLSCEQNLNHDAMYWYRQDPGQGLRLIYYSQIVNDFQKGDIAEGYSVSREKKESFPLTVTSAQKNPTAFYLCASSMGHPRNTEAFFGQGTRLTVV.

This chain joins TRBV27 and TRBJ1-4; tentative D call: TRBD1 (5 bases). The CDR3 runs 16 residues. CDR1 and CDR2 from the germline V gene are MNHEY and SMNVEV (reference sequence). V was trimmed by 1 base and J by 0 bases, leaving 9 bases between them. The CDR3 sequence: CASSLFSGATNEKLFF. CDR3 nucleotides: TGTGCCAGCAGTTTATTCTCGGGGGCAACTAATGAAAAACTGTTTTTT.

The gene calls are TRBV19 and TRBJ2-4; D is perhaps TRBD2 (5 bases). Per germline, CDR1 LNHDA and CDR2 SQIVND (reference sequence). Deletions cut 7 bases from V and 2 bases from J, with 9 bases between. This CDR3 is 13 amino acids long. The CDR3 protein is CASTTGTKNIQYF. CDR3 coding DNA: TGTGCCAGTACCACGGGGACCAAAAACATTCAGTACTTC. The complete variable domain, with remaining parts taken from reference TRBV19 and TRBJ2-4, reads DGGITQSPKYLFRKEGQNVTLSCEQNLNHDAMYWYRQDPGQGLRLIYYSQIVNDFQKGDIAEGYSVSREKKESFPLTVTSAQKNPTAFYLCASTTGTKNIQYFGAGTRLSVL.

On this clonotype: The junction differs from germline at one of its ends, possibly a read error. The chain has TRBV9 and TRBJ2-2; 9 nucleotides align to TRBD2. This CDR3 is built from 15 residues. CDR1 and CDR2 (germline): SGDLS, YYNGEE. CDR3 DNA: TGTGTCAGCCGTGGAGCGGGGGGGAACACCGGGGAGCTGTTTTTT. Amino acid sequence: CVSRGAGGNTGELFF. The variable domain in full, with the rest retrieved from reference TRBV9 and TRBJ2-2, is DSGVTQTPKHLITATGQRVTLRCSPRSGDLSVYWYQQSLDQGLQFLIQYYNGEERAKGNILERFSAQQFPDLHSELNLSSLELGDSALYFCVSRGAGGNTGELFFGEGSRLTVL.

The chain has TRBV4-1 and TRBJ2-2; a weak D match, TRBD1 (6 bases). CDR3 length: 13 amino acids. Germline loops: CDR1 MGHRA, CDR2 YSYEKL. V lost 3 bases and J lost 9, with 11 bases in between. In DNA, the CDR3 is TGCGCCAGCAGCCAGTCCCGGGACAGGGAGCTGTTTTTT. Protein sequence: CASSQSRDRELFF.

The CDR3 DNA is TGTGCCAGTAGTCCCGACGTCTACAATGAGCAGTTCTTC. Translating gives CASSPDVYNEQFF. This chain joins TRBV19 and TRBJ2-1; D call uncertain. The CDR3 is made up of 13 amino acids. Trimming removed 5 bases from V and 3 bases from J, with 8 bases in between. Germline CDR1 reads LNHDA; CDR2 reads SQIVND (reference sequence).

The gene calls are TRBV14 and TRBJ1-2; 9 positions match TRBD1. The germline V gene encodes CDR1 SGHDN and CDR2 FVKESK. CDR3 length equals 14 residues. Trimming removed 1 base from V and 6 bases from J; junction bases left unmatched: 3. CDR3 amino acids: CASSQVTGGDGYTF. The CDR3 nucleotides are TGTGCCAGCAGCCAAGTCACAGGGGGCGATGGCTACACCTTC.

The chain employs TRBV12-3 or TRBV12-4 and TRBJ1-1; no clear D gene. This CDR3 contains 13 residues. Trimming removed 3 bases at V and 6 bases at J, with 11 bases between. CDR3: CASSFPSRPEAFF. The CDR3 coding sequence is TGTGCCAGCAGTTTTCCGAGCAGGCCTGAAGCTTTCTTT.